The 15 T cell receptor beta chains listed next were all sequenced from one sample in a study of blood T cell repertoires in COVID-19. Method: immunoSEQ multiplex PCR; TCRdb's copy keeps in-frame clones and lacks some. The data show roughly 57,000 clones, 73% seen once. The specimen was peripheral blood. These receptors all come from a woman between 65 and 79 years old with acute or convalescent COVID-19.

This chain uses TRBV25-1 with TRBJ2-1; tentative D call: TRBD2 (5 bases). Germline V CDR1 and CDR2: MGHDK, SYGVNS. V was shortened by 6 bases and J by 6 bases, with 9 bases between the two germline ends. The CDR3 consists of 12 residues. As DNA, the CDR3 is TGTGCCAGCAGCTTGGGGAGCAATGAGCAGTTCTTC. Translated: CASSLGSNEQFF.

The V call is TRBV6-1, the J call TRBJ1-6; 7 nucleotides align to TRBD1. This CDR3 contains 14 residues. Trimming at V came to 6 bases and at J to 5 bases, leaving 4 bases not matched to a gene. Germline V CDR1 and CDR2: MNHNS, SASEGT. CDR3 coding DNA: TGTGCCAGCAGACCGGGACAGAATAATTCACCCCTCCACTTT. Its translation: CASRPGQNNSPLHF.

The gene calls are TRBV29-1 and TRBJ1-1; 10 nucleotides line up with TRBD1. V was pared by 0 bases and J by 12 bases, with 7 bases of the junction left unmatched. This CDR3 region has 13 residues. CDR1 and CDR2 from the germline V gene are SQVTM and ANQGSEA. The CDR3 sequence: CSVEDGDRGAPFF. DNA for the CDR3: TGCAGCGTTGAAGACGGGGACAGGGGAGCGCCTTTCTTT.

V usage is TRBV19 and J usage is TRBJ1-2; 10 bases fit TRBD1. The germline CDR1 and CDR2 sequences are LNHDA and SQIVND (reference sequence). The CDR3 is 15 residues long. The ends lost 5 bases at V and 1 base at J; junction bases unmatched: 4. This CDR3 is CASSVDRGNNYGYTF. CDR3 sequence (DNA): TGTGCCAGTAGTGTGGACAGGGGGAATAACTATGGCTACACCTTC.

The chain combines TRBV29-1 with TRBJ1-1; 8 positions match TRBD1. The CDR3 is made up of 12 amino acids. Germline V gene data show CDR1 as SQVTM and CDR2 as ANQGSEA. Here the CDR3 DNA reads TGCAGTGCCGGACAGGGAATCACTGAAGCTTTCTTT. Translating gives CSAGQGITEAFF.

This clone appeared a single time. The chain couples TRBV2 to TRBJ1-5; D may be TRBD1 (5 bases). There are 11 residues in the CDR3. The V end was cut by 8 bases, the J end by 9 bases, with 11 bases between. Germline V gene data show CDR1 as SNHLY and CDR2 as FYNNEI. This CDR3 reads CASQGRTPQHF. CDR3 bases: TGTGCCAGCCAGGGTCGTACGCCCCAGCATTTT.

This clone was detected once. This rearrangement joins TRBV27 to TRBJ2-3; 9 bases map to TRBD1. The V gene's germline CDR1 is MNHEY and CDR2 SMNVEV (reference sequence). The CDR3 consists of 15 residues. V lost 5 bases, J lost 4 bases, and 7 bases stayed unmatched. The CDR3 is CASSRGTGLADTQYF. The CDR3 nucleotides read TGTGCCAGCAGTCGCGGGACAGGGTTGGCAGATACGCAGTATTTT.

The chain carries TRBV5-8 and TRBJ1-5, with 8 bases fitting TRBD1. The CDR3 totals 15 residues. V was pared by 4 bases and J by 9 bases, with 12 bases of the junction left unmatched. Germline V gene lookup returns CDR1 SGHTS and CDR2 YDEGEE. CDR3 bases: TGTGCCAGCAGCGCCTGGACAGGGAGGTCAGGGCCCCAGCATTTT. Encoded protein: CASSAWTGRSGPQHF. Filled out from reference TRBV5-8 and TRBJ1-5, the complete variable domain reads EAGVTQSPTHLIKTRGQQATLRCSPISGHTSVYWYQQALGLGLQFLLWYDEGEERNRGNFPPRFSGRQFPNYSSELNVNALELEDSALYLCASSAWTGRSGPQHFGDGTRLSIL.

This clone was counted a single time. V and J are TRBV7-9 and TRBJ1-5, with 9 bases matching TRBD1. Per germline, CDR1 SEHNR and CDR2 FQNEAQ (reference sequence). Trimming took 5 bases from V and 4 from J; bases not matched to a gene: 9. The CDR3 sequence is 16 residues long. The CDR3 protein is CASSRTGTGFNQPQHF. The CDR3 DNA reads as TGTGCCAGCAGCCGCACCGGGACAGGGTTTAATCAGCCCCAGCATTTT.

The V call is TRBV6-2 or TRBV6-3, the J call TRBJ2-7, with D maybe TRBD2 (6 bases). V lost 0 bases, J lost 7 bases, and 16 bases lay in between. Germline V gene sequence: CDR1 MNHEY, CDR2 SVGEGT. The CDR3 has 15 amino acids. The CDR3 reads CASSYSGTGGGEQYV. Here the CDR3 DNA reads TGTGCCAGCAGTTACTCGGGGACGGGCGGAGGGGAGCAGTACGTC.

This chain connects TRBV15 to TRBJ2-1, with 11 nucleotides matching TRBD1. The length of the CDR3 is 16 residues. Trimming took 0 bases from V and 8 from J; bases not matched to a gene: 6. Germline lookup yields CDR1 LNHNV and CDR2 YYDKDF (reference sequence). CDR3 in DNA: TGTGCCACCAGCAGAGATCGGACAGGGGGCGTCTATGAGCAGTTCTTC. Translating gives CATSRDRTGGVYEQFF.

The chain couples TRBV29-1 to TRBJ1-1; 8 nucleotides align to TRBD1. Trimming at V came to 3 bases and at J to 1 base, leaving 10 bases not matched to a gene. The germline V gene has CDR1 SQVTM and CDR2 ANQGSEA. The CDR3 is made up of 16 amino acids. The CDR3 sequence is CSVDKQGGLKNTEAFF. In nucleotides, the CDR3 is TGCAGCGTTGATAAACAGGGGGGTTTGAAGAACACTGAAGCTTTCTTT.

The CDR3 nucleotides are TGTGCCAGCAGTCGGGACAGGGGGCGAGGAAAACTGTTTTTT. As protein: CASSRDRGRGKLFF. This chain links TRBV6-5 with TRBJ1-4, with 12 bases matching TRBD1. V was pared by 5 bases and J by 10 bases, with 5 bases of the junction left unmatched. This CDR3 comprises 14 residues. CDR1 and CDR2 from the germline V gene are MNHEY and SVGAGI.

Turning to this clone: Additional DNA sequences in this sample encode the identical CDR3. The chain recombines TRBV5-1 with TRBJ2-3, with D tentatively TRBD2 (5 bases). The V gene lost 0 bases and the J gene lost 0 bases, with 11 bases spanning the gap. The CDR3 is made up of 16 amino acids. Per the germline V gene, CDR1 is SGHRS and CDR2 is YFSETQ. DNA for the CDR3: TGCGCCAGCAGCTTGGGAGGGCCGAGAAGCACAGATACGCAGTATTTT. It yields the protein CASSLGGPRSTDTQYF.

The chain joins TRBV3-1 (or the pseudogene TRBV3-2) to TRBJ1-6; D not resolved. V was trimmed by 1 base and J by 7 bases, leaving 8 bases between them. CDR3 size: 14 residues. The germline gives CDR1 LGHDT, CDR2 YNNKEL (reference sequence). CDR3 in DNA: TGTGCCAGCAGCCAAGGAGGGATGAATTCACCCCTCCACTTT. Translating it yields CASSQGGMNSPLHF.